This T cell receptor (beta chain) was documented in a study of human T cells and chemical hapten exposure. About the research overall: Donors were sensitized with 2% DPC on the upper inner arm. Patients were mainly female, each with alopecia areata, totalis or universalis. Findings of the study overall: Healthy people's immune response may differ from that of the donors, who had alopecia.

There are 14 residues in the CDR3. Germline values: CDR1 LNHDA, CDR2 SQIVND (reference sequence). Between the trimmed V and J ends, which lost 3 bases and 4 bases, there was a span of 10 bases. TCRdb re-called the RACE reads with MiXCR, one entry per CDR3 protein. The repertoire holds some 81,000 distinct CDR3 sequences, with roughly 7.6% as singletons. Documented time point: patch test 1, 2 weeks after DPC sensitization. Sample treatment: therapeutic diphenylcyclopropenone sensitization with weekly scalp DPC. This clonotype was found a few times. Antigen unknown. The sequenced sample was whole blood, obtained in connection with sensitization to the hapten diphenylcyclopropenone (DPC). The sequence came from a woman aged 25 to 45 with alopecia areata. Some clones in this sample may be carry-over from other donors' samples. V and J are TRBV19 and TRBJ1-5; D is undetermined. CDR3 loop: CASSINGRNQPQHF. DNA for the CDR3: TGTGCCAGTAGTATCAACGGAAGAAATCAGCCCCAGCATTTT.